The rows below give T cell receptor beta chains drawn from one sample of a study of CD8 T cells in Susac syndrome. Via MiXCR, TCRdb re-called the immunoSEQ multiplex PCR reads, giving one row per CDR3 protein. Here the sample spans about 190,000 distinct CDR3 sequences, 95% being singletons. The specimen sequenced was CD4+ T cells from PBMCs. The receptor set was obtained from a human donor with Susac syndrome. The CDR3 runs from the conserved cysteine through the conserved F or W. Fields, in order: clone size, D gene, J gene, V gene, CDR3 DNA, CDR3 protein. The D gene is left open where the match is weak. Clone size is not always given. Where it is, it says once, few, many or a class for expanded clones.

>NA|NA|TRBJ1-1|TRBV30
TGTGCCTGGAGTAAGACCGGCCTTGAAGCTTTCTTT
CAWSKTGLEAFF
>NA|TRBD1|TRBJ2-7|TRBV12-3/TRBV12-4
TGTGCCAGCAGCATAAGCTGGACAGGGAACGAGCAGTACTTC
CASSISWTGNEQYF
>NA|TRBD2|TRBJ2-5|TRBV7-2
TGTGCCAGCAGCTCCGTAGGAAGGACTAGCGGGGGAATGAAGACCCAGTACTTC
CASSSVGRTSGGMKTQYF
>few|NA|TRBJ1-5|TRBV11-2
TGTGCCAGCAGCTCCCATAGCAATCAGCCCCAGCATTTT
CASSSHSNQPQHF
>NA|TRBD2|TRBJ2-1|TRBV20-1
TGCAGTGCCGATGCGCTAGCGGGGGCATACAATGAGCAGTTCTTC
CSADALAGAYNEQFF
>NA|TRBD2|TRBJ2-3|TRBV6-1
TGTGCCAGCGGTAAAGTAGCGGGGTCAACAGATACGCAGTATTTT
CASGKVAGSTDTQYF
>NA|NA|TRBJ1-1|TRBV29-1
TGCAGCACCGGAGCTGGGAATGAAGCTTTCTTT
CSTGAGNEAFF
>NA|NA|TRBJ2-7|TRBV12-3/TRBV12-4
TGTGCCAGCAGCTGGGCGAGCTCCTACGAGCAGTACTTC
CASSWASSYEQYF
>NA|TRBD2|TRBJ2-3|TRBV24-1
TGTGCCACCAGTGGTGGGACTAGCGGCACAGATACGCAGTATTTT
CATSGGTSGTDTQYF
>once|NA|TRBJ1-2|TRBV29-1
TGCAGCGTTGACGCGCTAGGGCAGATCTATGGCTACACCTTC
CSVDALGQIYGYTF
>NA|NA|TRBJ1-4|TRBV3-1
TGTGCCAGCAGCGGCGGACAGTATGCAACTAATGAAAAACTGTTTTTT
CASSGGQYATNEKLFF
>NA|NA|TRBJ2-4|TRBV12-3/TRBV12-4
TGTGCCAGCAGTTTTCTAGGGGGGGAACGAGGCAAAAACATTCAGTACTTC
CASSFLGGERGKNIQYF
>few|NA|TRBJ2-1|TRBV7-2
TGTGCCAGCAGCTTAGAGGGCTCCTACAATGAGCAGTTCTTC
CASSLEGSYNEQFF
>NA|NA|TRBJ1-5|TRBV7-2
TGTGCCAGCAGCTTAGAGGGACGGCTATTAAATCAGCCCCAGCATTTT
CASSLEGRLLNQPQHF
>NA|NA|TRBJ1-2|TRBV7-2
TGTGCCAGCAGCCCCCAAGTAACAGGGCATGGCTACACCTTC
CASSPQVTGHGYTF
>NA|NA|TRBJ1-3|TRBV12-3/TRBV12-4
TGTGCCAGTCAGCCCGGAGGCCGCTCTGGAAACACCATATATTTT
CASQPGGRSGNTIYF
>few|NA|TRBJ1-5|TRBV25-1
TGTGCCAGCAGTGATGGCCAGCCCCAGCATTTT
CASSDGQPQHF
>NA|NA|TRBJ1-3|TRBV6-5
TGTGCCAGCAGTTTTGGGGGTGGCGGAAACACCATATATTTT
CASSFGGGGNTIYF
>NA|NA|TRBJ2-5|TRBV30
TGTGCCTGGAGTGGAGGGGCCGGGGAGACCCAGTACTTC
CAWSGGAGETQYF
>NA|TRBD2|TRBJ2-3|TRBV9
TGTGCCAGCACAAGCCCCGGGACTAGTAATACGCAGTATTTT
CASTSPGTSNTQYF
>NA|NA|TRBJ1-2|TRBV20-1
TGCAGTGTAGGGGATAATGGCTACACCTTC
CSVGDNGYTF
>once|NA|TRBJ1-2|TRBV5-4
TGTGCCAGCAGCTTGCTTCAGAGGGGCTATGGCTACACCTTC
CASSLLQRGYGYTF
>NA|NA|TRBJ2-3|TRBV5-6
TGTGCCAGCAGCTTGAATGTGCCTCTCACAGATACGCAGTATTTT
CASSLNVPLTDTQYF
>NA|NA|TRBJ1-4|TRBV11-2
TGTGCCAGCAGCTTAGTTAACAGCTACGAAAAACTGTTTTTT
CASSLVNSYEKLFF
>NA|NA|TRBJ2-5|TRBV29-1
TGCAGCGTTCAGGGGGGCCAAGGGACCCAGTACTTC
CSVQGGQGTQYF
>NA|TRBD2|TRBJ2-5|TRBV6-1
TGTGCCAGCAGTCTCGGACTAGCGGGGGGAGGGGAGACCCAGTACTTC
CASSLGLAGGGETQYF
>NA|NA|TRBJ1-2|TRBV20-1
TGCAGTGCTAGGGTGGATGGCGGCTACACCTTC
CSARVDGGYTF
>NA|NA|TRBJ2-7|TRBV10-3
TGTGCCATCAGTGAGGGGCTCTACGAGCAGTACTTC
CAISEGLYEQYF
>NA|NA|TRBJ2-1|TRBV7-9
TGTGCCAGCAGCGATCAGCGCGGCAGCTCCTACAATGAGCAGTTCTTC
CASSDQRGSSYNEQFF
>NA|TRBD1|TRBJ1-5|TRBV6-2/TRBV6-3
TGTGCCAGCAGTTACGAGGGGGCGCCCCAGCATTTT
CASSYEGAPQHF
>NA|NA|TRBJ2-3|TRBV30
TGTGCCTCGCTTGGGGAGGCTGGCACAGATACGCAGTATTTT
CASLGEAGTDTQYF
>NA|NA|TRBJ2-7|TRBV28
TGTGCCAGCAAGGTTCATGGTGACTACGAGCAGTACTTC
CASKVHGDYEQYF
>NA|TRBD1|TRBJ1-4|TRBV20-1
TGCAGTGCTAGACGTCGGACAGGCCGTAATGAAAAACTGTTTTTT
CSARRRTGRNEKLFF
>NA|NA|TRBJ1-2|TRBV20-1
TGCAGTGCTAGTACTGGGCCTGCTAACTATGGCTACACCTTC
CSASTGPANYGYTF
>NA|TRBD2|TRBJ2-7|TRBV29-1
TGCAGCGTTGAGACTAGCGGGGGTTTCTCCGAGCAGTACTTC
CSVETSGGFSEQYF
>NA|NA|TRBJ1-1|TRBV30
TGTGCCTGGCTAACGAGACAGGCGATTAACACTGAAGCTTTCTTT
CAWLTRQAINTEAFF
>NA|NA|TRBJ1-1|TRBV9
TGTGCCAGCAGCGTAGCCCAGGCCACTGAAGCTTTCTTT
CASSVAQATEAFF
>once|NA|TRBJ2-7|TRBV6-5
TGTGCCAGCAGTTACTCAGGGGTCTACGAGCAGTACTTC
CASSYSGVYEQYF
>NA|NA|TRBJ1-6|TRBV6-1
TGTGCCAGCACCCGAGGGGGGCCCAATGAGAATTCACCCCTCCACTTT
CASTRGGPNENSPLHF
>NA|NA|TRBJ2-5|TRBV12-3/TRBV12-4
TGTGCCAGCCAATGGGACTCCTCAGAGACCCAGTACTTC
CASQWDSSETQYF
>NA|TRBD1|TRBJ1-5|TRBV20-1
TGCAGTGCTAGTGGACAGGGGGTCAATCAGCCCCAGCATTTT
CSASGQGVNQPQHF
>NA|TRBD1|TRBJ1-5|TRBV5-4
TGTGCCAGCAGCATGGCTGGACAGGGAGGCCAGCCCCAGCATTTT
CASSMAGQGGQPQHF
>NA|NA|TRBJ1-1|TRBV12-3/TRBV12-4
TGTGCCAGCAGTTTAGTGGGTAGGGGGGTAGCTTTCTTT
CASSLVGRGVAFF
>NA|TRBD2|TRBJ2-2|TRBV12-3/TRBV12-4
TGTGCCAGCAGTTTATGGACTAGCGGGGGTAGAGAGGCGAGGGAGCTGTTTTTT
CASSLWTSGGREARELFF
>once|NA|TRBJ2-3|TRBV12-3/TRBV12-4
TGTGCCAGCAGCCATTGGTTGGGCGGGGACACAGATACGCAGTATTTT
CASSHWLGGDTDTQYF
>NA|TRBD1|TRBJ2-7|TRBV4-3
TGCGCCAGCAGCGATCGGACAGGGGCCTACGAGCAGTACTTC
CASSDRTGAYEQYF
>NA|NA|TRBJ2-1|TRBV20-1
TGCAGTGCTAGAGATTCGACTAGAGGGTACAATGAGCAGTTCTTC
CSARDSTRGYNEQFF
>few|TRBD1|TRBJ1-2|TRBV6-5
TGTGCCAGCAGCCGGACAGGGGATCGTAATGGCTACACCTTC
CASSRTGDRNGYTF
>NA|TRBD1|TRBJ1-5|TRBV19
TGTGCCAGTAGTACAGGGACAGGGGGCGGACAGCCCCAGCATTTT
CASSTGTGGGQPQHF
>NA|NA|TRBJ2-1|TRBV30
TGTGCCTGGAGTGTACTCAGGGCCAGAGGTGAGCAGTTCTTC
CAWSVLRARGEQFF
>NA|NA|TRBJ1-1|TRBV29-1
TGCAGCGTTGAAGTCCAGGGAGCTGAAGCTTTCTTT
CSVEVQGAEAFF
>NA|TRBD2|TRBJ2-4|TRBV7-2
TGTGCCAGCAGCCCCTCGACTAGCGGGGTTAACATTCAGTACTTC
CASSPSTSGVNIQYF
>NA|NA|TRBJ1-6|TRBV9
TGTGCCAGCAGCGTCTCCAGCTCCTATAATTCACCCCTCCACTTT
CASSVSSSYNSPLHF
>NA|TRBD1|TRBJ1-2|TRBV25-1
TGTGCCAGCAGTGTCGGGACAGGATATGGCTACACCTTC
CASSVGTGYGYTF